What follows describes a single TCR beta chain. Its antigen is not known. Cells were frozen in aliquots of approximately 450,000, and one aliquot per fraction was sequenced. This sample was included in a study of coeliac disease. Study-level findings and limits: Lamina propria and intraepithelial cell fractions may contain each other's cells. Few TRB amino acid sequences were shared between samples; most were unique. According to the authors, this method cannot detect gliadin-specific T cells in an unbiased way.

Profiled with immunoSEQ multiplex PCR; TCRdb holds only in-frame clones, not every one. The sample carries about 3,300 clones, 45% to 55% recorded once. The receptor was derived from a woman in her 70s with celiac disease. Sample: intraepithelial lymphocytes from the gut.

The CDR3 sequence is CASSYLNQPQHF. The CDR3 nucleotides read TGTGCCAGCAGTTACTTAAATCAGCCCCAGCATTTT. The V and J genes are TRBV6-5 and TRBJ1-5; no firm D call. The CDR3 runs to 12 residues. Germline CDR1 reads MNHEY; CDR2 reads SVGAGI. V gave up 1 base and J gave up 4 bases, with 2 bases separating them.